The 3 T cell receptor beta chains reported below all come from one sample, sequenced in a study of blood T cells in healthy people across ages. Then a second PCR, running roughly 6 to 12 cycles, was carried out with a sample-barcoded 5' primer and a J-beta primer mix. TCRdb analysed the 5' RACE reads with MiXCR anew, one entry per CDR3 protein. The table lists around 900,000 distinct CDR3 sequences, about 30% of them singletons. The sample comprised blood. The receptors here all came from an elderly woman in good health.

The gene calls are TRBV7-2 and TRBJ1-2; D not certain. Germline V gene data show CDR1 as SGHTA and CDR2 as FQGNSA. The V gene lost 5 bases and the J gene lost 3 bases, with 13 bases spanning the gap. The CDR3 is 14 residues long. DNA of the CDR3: TGTGCCAGCAGCGCTTACGACGAGGACTATGGCTACACCTTC. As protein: CASSAYDEDYGYTF.

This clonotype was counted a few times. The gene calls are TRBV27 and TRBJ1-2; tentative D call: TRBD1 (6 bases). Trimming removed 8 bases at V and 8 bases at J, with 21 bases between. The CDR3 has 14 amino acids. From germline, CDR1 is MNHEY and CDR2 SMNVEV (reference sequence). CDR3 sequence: CASGRGGPPGGYTF. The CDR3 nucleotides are TGTGCCAGCGGCCGGGGGGGCCCACCGGGGGGCTACACCTTC.

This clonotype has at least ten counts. CDR3 DNA: TGCAGCGTGTCGACGGGGGGTCTTGGCTACACCTTC. Residues: CSVSTGGLGYTF. The rearrangement joins TRBV29-1 to TRBJ1-2, with D possibly TRBD1 on 5 matching bases. The CDR3 consists of 12 residues. The ends were cut back, 6 bases at V and 7 bases at J, with 15 bases in the middle. Germline V CDR1 and CDR2: SQVTM, ANQGSEA. Full variable domain (remainder filled in from reference TRBV29-1 and TRBJ1-2): SAVISQKPSRDICQRGTSLTIQCQVDSQVTMMFWYRQQPGQSLTLIATANQGSEATYESGFVIDKFPISRPNLTFSTLTVSNMSPEDSSIYLCSVSTGGLGYTFGSGTRLTVV.